The 25 T cell receptor beta chains listed next were all sequenced from one sample in a study of T cell changes during pregnancy in multiple sclerosis. Sequenced by immunoSEQ multiplex PCR; TCRdb stores in-frame clones only, minus some. The table records around 96,000 clones, nearly 95% of them present only once. Here the sequenced sample was peripheral blood, taken after pregnancy. Receptor source: a female donor in good health, enrolled as a control in a pregnancy study.

This clone was seen a few times. The gene calls are TRBV14 and TRBJ1-1; TRBD1 matches at 8 bases. From germline, CDR1 is SGHDN and CDR2 FVKESK. CDR3 length: 15 residues. V dropped 0 bases and J dropped 5; count of bases not matched to a gene: 5. CDR3 in DNA: TGTGCCAGCAGCCAAGACACAGGGGGTGGGACTGAAGCTTTCTTT. Its translation: CASSQDTGGGTEAFF.

The chain carries TRBV6-5 and TRBJ1-5; 8 nucleotides agree with TRBD1. V lost 5 bases, J lost 4 bases, and 7 bases stayed unmatched. There are 15 residues in the CDR3. Per germline, CDR1 MNHEY and CDR2 SVGAGI. This CDR3 reads CASSPDRGLNQPQHF. CDR3 nucleotides: TGTGCCAGCAGTCCTGACAGGGGCTTGAATCAGCCCCAGCATTTT.

The chain joins TRBV28 to TRBJ1-3, with D perhaps matching TRBD1 (5 bases). The CDR3 spans 15 residues. Between the trimmed V and J ends, which lost 5 bases and 2 bases, there was a span of 13 bases. CDR1 MDHEN and CDR2 SYDVKM come from the germline V gene. CDR3 amino acids: CASSGGWFTGNTIYF. For the CDR3, the DNA is TGTGCCAGCAGTGGGGGGTGGTTTACTGGAAACACCATATATTTT.

In the case of this clone: Other nucleotide sequences from this sample produce the same CDR3. This sequence joins TRBV28 and TRBJ2-3; TRBD2 aligns across 7 bases. In germline, CDR1 is MDHEN, CDR2 SYDVKM. J was trimmed by 1 base and V by 0 bases; bases with no gene match: 1. This CDR3 comprises 15 residues. The CDR3 DNA reads as TGTGCCAGCAGTTTATGGGGGAGGGGCACAGATACGCAGTATTTT. It codes for CASSLWGRGTDTQYF.

The chain carries TRBV7-9 and TRBJ2-7; D not certain. Germline CDR1 reads SEHNR; CDR2 reads FQNEAQ (reference sequence). V lost 5 bases to trimming and J lost 1 base, with 3 bases between them. The CDR3 consists of 11 residues. The CDR3: CASSPSYEQYF. The CDR3 DNA reads TGTGCCAGCAGCCCATCCTACGAGCAGTACTTC.

V and J are TRBV4-1 and TRBJ2-1; TRBD2 might be the D (5 bases). Per the germline V gene, CDR1 is MGHRA and CDR2 is YSYEKL. CDR3 length equals 15 residues. The V end was cut by 4 bases, the J end by 0 bases, with 10 bases between. The CDR3, as DNA: TGCGCCAGCAGCCTAGCGCCGGGCTCCTACAATGAGCAGTTCTTC. Translated: CASSLAPGSYNEQFF.

The CDR3 sequence: CASRTNLAGGDEQFF. The CDR3 region has the DNA TGTGCCAGCAGGACTAATCTAGCGGGAGGCGATGAGCAGTTCTTC. The genes are TRBV7-9 and TRBJ2-1; 11 bases match TRBD2. Germline CDR1 SEHNR, CDR2 FQNEAQ (reference sequence). The CDR3 runs to 15 residues. The V segment lost 6 bases and the J segment 8 bases; nucleotides outside the gene matches: 9.

The chain recombines TRBV16 with TRBJ2-5, with 7 bases matching TRBD2. Trimming removed 8 bases from V and 4 bases from J; junction bases left unmatched: 4. The CDR3 runs to 12 residues. CDR1 KGHSY and CDR2 FQNENV come from the germline V gene. CDR3 protein: CASGRVRETQYF. DNA for the CDR3: TGTGCCAGCGGGAGGGTGAGAGAGACCCAGTACTTC.

The chain is built from TRBV27 and TRBJ2-3, with a tentative D call TRBD1 (6 bases). Trimming took 0 bases from V and 6 from J, leaving 16 bases between them. The germline V gene encodes CDR1 MNHEY and CDR2 SMNVEV (reference sequence). The CDR3 is 16 residues long. In DNA, the CDR3 is TGTGCCAGCAGTTTATCGGGGGCAGGCCTGGGGGATACGCAGTATTTT. It specifies CASSLSGAGLGDTQYF.

This clone was seen once. The chain joins TRBV5-1 to TRBJ2-1; a weak D match, TRBD2 (5 bases). There are 16 residues in the CDR3. Trimming shortened V by 1 base and J by 0 bases, and 11 bases separated the two germline ends. Per germline, CDR1 SGHRS and CDR2 YFSETQ. Here the CDR3 reads CASSLSGESSYNEQFF. In DNA, the CDR3 is TGCGCCAGCAGCTTGAGCGGAGAAAGCTCCTACAATGAGCAGTTCTTC.

The gene calls are TRBV13 and TRBJ2-1; 7 nucleotides agree with TRBD2. This CDR3 contains 14 residues. Trimming took 1 base from V and 7 from J; bases not matched to a gene: 4. CDR1 and CDR2 from the germline V gene are PRHDT and FYEKMQ (reference sequence). The CDR3 nucleotides read TGTGCCAGCAGCTTAGTACTAGCGTCAAATGAGCAGTTCTTC. Translating gives CASSLVLASNEQFF.

V usage is TRBV5-6 and J usage is TRBJ2-7; the D gene is possibly TRBD2 (7 bases). The CDR3 runs 16 residues. CDR1 and CDR2 from the germline V gene are SGHDT and YYEEEE. V was pared by 3 bases and J by 2 bases, with 18 bases between. This CDR3 reads CASSYPRGGRAYEQYF. The CDR3 nucleotides read TGTGCCAGCAGCTACCCCCGCGGGGGCCGGGCCTACGAGCAGTACTTC.

This chain uses TRBV19 with TRBJ2-7; 10 nucleotides align to TRBD1. V shed 5 bases, J shed 3 bases, and the junction held 7 bases outside the gene matches. The CDR3 extends over 15 amino acids. Germline values: CDR1 LNHDA, CDR2 SQIVND (reference sequence). CDR3 protein: CASSPQTGGLYEQYF. CDR3 nucleotides: TGTGCCAGTAGTCCCCAGACAGGGGGCCTCTACGAGCAGTACTTC.

The rearrangement uses TRBV2 and TRBJ2-3, with TRBD1 as a possible D gene (6 bases). Trimming shortened V by 5 bases and J by 2 bases, and 14 bases separated the two germline ends. The germline gives CDR1 SNHLY, CDR2 FYNNEI. This CDR3 has 15 residues. In DNA, the CDR3 is TGTGCCAGCAGTCAGGACAGACCCAACACAGATACGCAGTATTTT. Protein product: CASSQDRPNTDTQYF.

The genes are TRBV7-9 and TRBJ2-5, with 8 bases lining up with TRBD2. The V gene's germline CDR1 is SEHNR and CDR2 FQNEAQ (reference sequence). This CDR3 comprises 14 residues. The J segment lost 5 bases and the V segment lost 4 bases, leaving 6 bases of the junction unmatched. DNA of the CDR3: TGTGCCAGCAGCTACGGACTAGCCGGGGAGACCCAGTACTTC. The encoded protein is CASSYGLAGETQYF.

The V and J genes are TRBV5-4 and TRBJ2-3, with a possible D match to TRBD2 (6 bases). The CDR3 runs to 14 residues. V shed 4 bases and J shed 1 base, with 10 bases lying between them. Germline values: CDR1 SGHNT, CDR2 YYREEE (reference sequence). The CDR3 here is CASSRDSGTDTQYF. The DNA of the CDR3 is TGTGCCAGCAGCCGGGACTCAGGCACAGATACGCAGTATTTT.

Details on this clone: The sample has other DNA sequences that encode this CDR3 too. The chain uses TRBV5-1 and TRBJ2-3, with 9 bases fitting TRBD2. Germline trimming cut 4 bases from V and 6 bases from J; bases unmatched to any gene: 12. CDR1 is SGHRS and CDR2 is YFSETQ in the germline V gene. The CDR3 is 16 amino acids. CDR3 loop: CASSPRPLAGVDTQYF. The DNA for the CDR3 is TGCGCCAGCAGCCCACGCCCCTTAGCGGGAGTGGATACGCAGTATTTT.

This sequence joins TRBV6-5 and TRBJ2-1, with D possibly TRBD2 on 6 matching bases. Trimming removed 2 bases from V and 0 bases from J, with 8 bases in between. The germline V gene encodes CDR1 MNHEY and CDR2 SVGAGI. This CDR3 is built from 15 residues. The CDR3 reads CASSYGGSSYNEQFF. CDR3 nucleotide sequence: TGTGCCAGCAGTTACGGGGGGAGCTCCTACAATGAGCAGTTCTTC.

The V call is TRBV5-6, the J call TRBJ2-7; 7 bases align to TRBD1. CDR1 and CDR2 (germline): SGHDT, YYEEEE. The CDR3 runs 13 residues. V shed 6 bases, J shed 1 base, and the junction held 4 bases outside the gene matches. The CDR3 DNA sequence: TGTGCCAGCAACCGACAGGGATCCTACGAGCAGTACTTC. It is translated as CASNRQGSYEQYF.

This chain links TRBV20-1 with TRBJ1-3; D not resolved. Trimming shortened V by 5 bases and J by 3 bases, and 2 bases separated the two germline ends. This CDR3 contains 10 residues. Germline values: CDR1 DFQATT, CDR2 SNEGSKA (reference sequence). CDR3 sequence: CSAYGNTIYF. In DNA, the CDR3 is TGCAGTGCTTATGGAAACACCATATATTTT.

This clone was seen more than once but under ten times. This chain uses TRBV30 with TRBJ1-1; D not certain. The ends were cut back, 4 bases at V and 1 base at J, with 10 bases in the middle. The CDR3 runs to 13 residues. The V gene's germline CDR1 is GTSNPN and CDR2 SVGIG (reference sequence). The CDR3 DNA reads as TGTGCCTGGAATCAAAGAGGGAACACTGAAGCTTTCTTT. This codes for CAWNQRGNTEAFF.

The J gene is TRBJ1-1, the V gene TRBV7-2; no definite D call. The CDR3 consists of 13 residues. Germline CDR1 SGHTA, CDR2 FQGNSA. The germline V and J ends were trimmed by 4 bases and 1 base, with 7 bases remaining between them. CDR3 region: CASSSTWNTEAFF. The DNA for the CDR3 is TGTGCCAGCAGCTCGACATGGAACACTGAAGCTTTCTTT. The entire variable domain, with the rest obtained from reference TRBV7-2 and TRBJ1-1, is as follows: GAGVSQSPSNKVTEKGKDVELRCDPISGHTALYWYRQSLGQGLEFLIYFQGNSAPDKSGLPSDRFSAERTGGSVSTLTIQRTQQEDSAVYLCASSSTWNTEAFFGQGTRLTVV.

The chain has TRBV7-9 and TRBJ2-1, with TRBD2 identical over 8 bases. Germline values: CDR1 SEHNR, CDR2 FQNEAQ (reference sequence). Trimming removed 1 base from V and 4 bases from J; junction bases left unmatched: 6. This CDR3 comprises 16 residues. CDR3 region: CASSLGGGLVYNEQFF. The CDR3 DNA sequence: TGTGCCAGCAGCTTAGGTGGGGGACTAGTATACAATGAGCAGTTCTTC.

The chain joins TRBV5-5 to TRBJ2-3; TRBD1 agrees at 8 bases. CDR3 length equals 14 residues. V lost 4 bases to trimming and J lost 4 bases; unmatched junction nucleotides: 5. Germline CDR1 and CDR2: SGHKS and YYEKEE (reference sequence). In DNA, the CDR3 is TGTGCCAGCAGCCATGGACAGGGATCAGATACGCAGTATTTT. Its translation is CASSHGQGSDTQYF.

The genes are TRBV2 and TRBJ2-3; 7 bases line up with TRBD2. Germline assignment: CDR1 SNHLY and CDR2 FYNNEI. Trimming took 2 bases from V and 4 from J; bases not matched to a gene: 9. This CDR3 contains 16 residues. The CDR3 reads CASSELGEGEADTQYF. As DNA, the CDR3 is TGTGCCAGCAGTGAATTGGGGGAGGGAGAGGCAGATACGCAGTATTTT.